The 6 T cell receptor beta chains below were found in one sample sequenced in a study of shared clonotypes between healthy human individuals. The repertoire was sequenced with immunoSEQ multiplex PCR; TCRdb's copy has only in-frame clones and lacks some. In the table there are some 300,000 clones, roughly 80% of which are singletons. The sample taken for sequencing was memory CD4+ T cells sorted from blood. As for subset: CD45RA-negative fraction. The receptor source for this set is a man younger than 40 in good health.

The V gene is TRBV5-1, the J gene TRBJ1-3; 9 nucleotides align to TRBD1. This CDR3 region has 19 residues. The germline V gene encodes CDR1 SGHRS and CDR2 YFSETQ. The J segment lost 1 base and the V segment lost 3 bases, leaving 14 bases of the junction unmatched. The CDR3 sequence: CASSSNPRTGELSGNTIYF. The DNA for the CDR3 is TGCGCCAGCAGCTCCAATCCCCGGACAGGGGAATTATCTGGAAACACCATATATTTT. Together with reference TRBV5-1 and TRBJ1-3, the CDR3 gives the full variable domain: KAGVTQTPRYLIKTRGQQVTLSCSPISGHRSVSWYQQTPGQGLQFLFEYFSETQRNKGNFPGRFSGRQFSNSRSEMNVSTLELGDSALYLCASSSNPRTGELSGNTIYFGEGSWLTVV.

This clone has at least ten counts. The genes are TRBV5-4 and TRBJ2-5; D might be TRBD1 (5 bases). This CDR3 spans 13 amino acids. The germline V gene has CDR1 SGHNT and CDR2 YYREEE (reference sequence). Deletions cut 3 bases from V and 0 bases from J, with 6 bases between. The CDR3 nucleotides read TGTGCCAGCAGCTCCAGGGACCAAGAGACCCAGTACTTC. Residues: CASSSRDQETQYF.

The chain links TRBV21-1 to TRBJ1-1; TRBD1 was called by the table and not checked on the DNA. TRBV21-1 is recorded as a pseudogene. The CDR3 spans 14 residues. CDR3: CASSRGQENTEAFF. CDR3 sequence (DNA): TGTGCCAGCAGCCGGGGACAGGAGAACACTGAAGCTTTCTTT.

The gene calls are TRBV28 and TRBJ1-3; D is ambiguous. Germline CDR1 is MDHEN and CDR2 is SYDVKM. CDR3 length: 17 amino acids. Between the trimmed V and J ends, which lost 5 bases and 0 bases, there was a span of 17 bases. CDR3 sequence (DNA): TGTGCCAGCAGTCTCCCCCTATGGGGAAACTCTGGAAACACCATATATTTT. Its protein is CASSLPLWGNSGNTIYF.

In this sample, this clone turned up a few times. The V call is TRBV7-2, the J call TRBJ1-1, with a weak D call TRBD1 (6 bases). Germline V CDR1 and CDR2: SGHTA, FQGNSA. This CDR3 has 15 residues. V shed 1 base and J shed 3 bases, with 12 bases lying between them. The CDR3 nucleotides read TGTGCCAGCAGCTTAGGGCAGGGGAGGTACACTGAAGCTTTCTTT. It encodes CASSLGQGRYTEAFF. Based on the CDR3 plus reference TRBV7-2 and TRBJ1-1, the full variable domain is GAGVSQSPSNKVTEKGKDVELRCDPISGHTALYWYRQSLGQGLEFLIYFQGNSAPDKSGLPSDRFSAERTGGSVSTLTIQRTQQEDSAVYLCASSLGQGRYTEAFFGQGTRLTVV.

The V call is TRBV18, the J call TRBJ2-5; D call uncertain. Trimming cost V 3 bases and J 5 bases, with 10 bases left between them. Germline values: CDR1 KGHSH, CDR2 LQKENI. There are 13 residues in the CDR3. The DNA of the CDR3 is TGTGCCAGCTCACCGCTTTTTGAGGAGACCCAGTACTTC. This translates into CASSPLFEETQYF.